Given below is one T cell receptor (beta chain) in context. The antigen is not known. TCRdb called the 5' RACE reads again in MiXCR, with one record for every CDR3 protein. This sample has 350,000 to 400,000 distinct CDR3 sequences, with roughly 9% found just once. This entry comes from a study of identical twins. Whole-study results and caveats: Sequences that were beta out-of-frame showed weaker excess twin sharing.

The CDR3 has 13 amino acids. Unmatched junction bases numbered 13, after V lost 5 bases and J lost 12 bases. CDR1 is DFQATT, CDR2 SNEGSKA, per germline (reference sequence). The TCR comes from a woman between 45 and 65 years old in good health. The genes are TRBV20-1 and TRBJ2-3; 8 bases map to TRBD1. The material sequenced was naive T cells sorted from blood. The CDR3 bases are TGCAGTGCTTCGGACAGGGCCGGTTTGGCCCAGTATTTT. Its protein product is CSASDRAGLAQYF.